These T cell receptor beta chains were read from a single sample in a study of B cell selection in AIRE deficiency. The table came from immunoSEQ multiplex PCR; TCRdb's copy has only in-frame clones and leaves some out. In the table there are 20,000 to 25,000 clones, almost 97% of which are singletons. Sequenced input: conventional CD4+ T cells sorted from PBMCs. Receptors were obtained from a human donor with AIRE deficiency. Both conserved end residues are part of each CDR3. D genes are given only for firm matches. Not every row has a clone size; where given, it reads once, few, many or a size class.

D gene,V gene,clone size,J gene,CDR3 protein,CDR3 DNA
NA,TRBV5-5,NA,TRBJ2-3,CASSAHSLGGTDTQYF,TGTGCCAGCAGCGCACACTCACTGGGGGGCACAGATACGCAGTATTTT
NA,TRBV4-2,NA,TRBJ1-5,CASSQTGSNQPQHF,TGTGCCAGCAGCCAAACGGGGAGCAATCAGCCCCAGCATTTT
NA,TRBV18,NA,TRBJ1-1,CASSPTFDPGGNTEAFF,TGTGCCAGCTCACCCACATTTGATCCGGGGGGAAACACTGAAGCTTTCTTT
NA,TRBV28,NA,TRBJ1-3,CASSLKGYGNTIYF,TGTGCCAGCAGTTTAAAGGGATATGGAAACACCATATATTTT
NA,TRBV27,NA,TRBJ2-7,CASSTTLPSSYEQYF,TGTGCCAGCAGTACAACACTTCCCAGCTCCTACGAGCAGTACTTC
TRBD1,TRBV6-5,NA,TRBJ2-7,CASSYSRDRGYEQYF,TGTGCCAGCAGTTACTCGAGGGACAGGGGCTACGAGCAGTACTTC
TRBD2,TRBV11-2,NA,TRBJ2-3,CASSLEGGGAHTQYF,TGTGCCAGCAGCTTAGAGGGCGGGGGGGCACATACGCAGTATTTT
NA,TRBV4-1,once,TRBJ2-3,CASSPPGVGDTQYF,TGCGCCAGCAGCCCTCCCGGGGTGGGAGATACGCAGTATTTT
NA,TRBV7-2,NA,TRBJ1-2,CASSPRGNADYGYTF,TGTGCCAGCAGCCCAAGGGGGAACGCCGACTATGGCTACACCTTC
NA,TRBV5-1,NA,TRBJ1-1,CASSLYQGTLTEAFF,TGCGCCAGCAGCCTATATCAAGGGACGTTAACTGAAGCTTTCTTT
NA,TRBV6-6,NA,TRBJ2-7,CASRDRGGSYEQYF,TGTGCCAGCAGAGATAGGGGGGGCTCCTACGAGCAGTACTTC
TRBD2,TRBV11-2,NA,TRBJ2-3,CASSSYGTSGTDTQYF,TGTGCCAGCAGCTCCTACGGGACTAGCGGGACAGATACGCAGTATTTT
NA,TRBV11-2,NA,TRBJ2-3,CASSLEWGADTQYF,TGTGCCAGCAGCTTAGAATGGGGAGCAGATACGCAGTATTTT
NA,TRBV4-1,NA,TRBJ2-3,CASSPREGAVLTYTQYF,TGCGCCAGCAGCCCGAGGGAAGGGGCCGTCTTGACCTATACGCAGTATTTT
TRBD1,TRBV2,NA,TRBJ2-5,CASNLQGRGETQYF,TGTGCCAGCAACCTACAGGGGCGCGGAGAGACCCAGTACTTC
NA,TRBV18,NA,TRBJ1-1,CASSPKITEAFF,TGTGCCAGCTCACCTAAAATCACTGAAGCTTTCTTT
TRBD2,TRBV7-3,NA,TRBJ2-3,CASREIAGSTDTQYF,TGTGCCAGCAGGGAAATAGCGGGGAGCACAGATACGCAGTATTTT
TRBD2,TRBV5-1,NA,TRBJ2-3,CASSLGLAGGPGDTQYF,TGCGCCAGCAGCCTGGGACTAGCGGGAGGGCCGGGGGATACGCAGTATTTT
NA,TRBV5-1,NA,TRBJ1-5,CASSLGPYSNQPQHF,TGCGCCAGCAGCTTGGGACCATATAGCAATCAGCCCCAGCATTTT
NA,TRBV5-4,NA,TRBJ2-7,CASSLRQGGFEQYF,TGTGCCAGCAGCTTGCGACAGGGAGGGTTCGAGCAGTACTTC
NA,TRBV7-2,NA,TRBJ1-5,CASSLTGYQPQHF,TGTGCCAGCAGCCTAACAGGGTATCAGCCCCAGCATTTT
TRBD2,TRBV4-3,NA,TRBJ2-3,CASSQVLSGSGADTQYF,TGCGCCAGCAGCCAAGTTTTGAGCGGGAGCGGGGCAGATACGCAGTATTTT
NA,TRBV18,NA,TRBJ2-7,CASSPPRRTVADEQYF,TGTGCCAGCTCACCACCGAGACGTACGGTCGCGGATGAGCAGTACTTC
NA,TRBV11-2,NA,TRBJ2-2,CASSFGGNTGELFF,TGTGCCAGCAGCTTTGGGGGGAACACCGGGGAGCTGTTTTTT
NA,TRBV15,NA,TRBJ2-7,CATSRDLGGNEQYF,TGTGCCACCAGCAGAGATCTGGGCGGTAACGAGCAGTACTTC
NA,TRBV19,NA,TRBJ1-2,CASSMRWTDNGYTF,TGTGCCAGTAGTATGAGGTGGACAGACAATGGCTACACCTTC